This TCR beta chain was profiled in a study of blood T cell repertoires in COVID-19. Study-level background: T cells, B-cell-depleted T cells, or PBMCs provided the cDNA or gDNA that served as material.

J gave up 3 bases and V 3 bases, and 5 bases lay outside the gene matches. The CDR3 is 15 residues long. The germline V gene has CDR1 GTSNPN and CDR2 SVGIG (reference sequence). Recruits, aged about 18 to 90 years, lived in 24 US areas. Recovered Cohort 3 donors showed two negative PCRs, clearance, or symptom resolution. This clone was seen only once. Profiled with immunoSEQ multiplex PCR; TCRdb holds only in-frame clones, not every one. Here the sample spans about 140,000 clones, almost 80% being singletons. The sequenced sample consisted of PBMCs or T cells enriched from blood (not recorded which). The rearrangement joins TRBV30 to TRBJ2-1; the match to TRBD1 covers 10 bases. This receptor was obtained from a woman between 50 and 59 years old who had recovered from COVID-19. The CDR3 reads CAWRSWDRGYNEQFF. DNA for the CDR3: TGTGCCTGGAGGTCCTGGGACAGGGGCTACAATGAGCAGTTCTTC.